What follows are 8 T cell receptor beta chains derived from one specimen sequenced in a study of human T cells and chemical hapten exposure. MiXCR, run by TCRdb on the RACE reads, gives a single entry per CDR3 protein. The profile covers some 400,000 distinct CDR3 sequences, with around 5.5% appearing a single time and 2% to 3% taken by the ten largest. Documented time point: pre-sensitization, week 0. The treatment denotes: therapeutic diphenylcyclopropenone sensitization with weekly scalp DPC. Sequencing used whole blood, obtained in connection with sensitization to the hapten diphenylcyclopropenone (DPC). These receptors originate from a woman aged 45-59 years with alopecia areata. Some clones in this sample may be carry-over from other donors' samples.

In its sample, this clonotype was seen many times. This chain uses TRBV5-4 with TRBJ2-1, with 10 bases that match TRBD2. The J segment lost 4 bases and the V segment lost 4 bases, leaving 8 bases of the junction unmatched. The CDR3 spans 16 residues. Germline values: CDR1 SGHNT, CDR2 YYREEE (reference sequence). The CDR3 here is CASSGGGLANYNEQFF. The CDR3 DNA follows: TGTGCCAGCAGCGGGGGGGGACTAGCGAATTACAATGAGCAGTTCTTC.

In its sample, this clonotype was seen many times. The chain combines TRBV28 with TRBJ2-2; 8 nucleotides agree with TRBD2. This CDR3 has 15 amino acids. J lost 0 bases, V lost 8 bases, and 5 bases had no gene match. Per the germline V gene, CDR1 is MDHEN and CDR2 is SYDVKM. CDR3 nucleotides: TGTGCCAGCCTATTCGGGAGGGCGAACACCGGGGAGCTGTTTTTT. This codes for CASLFGRANTGELFF.

There are many counts of this clonotype. J is TRBJ2-1 and V is TRBV6-2 or TRBV6-3, with 10 bases aligning to TRBD2. The junction had 4 bases not matched to a gene; V was cut back by 7 bases and J by 7 bases. In germline, CDR1 is MNHEY, CDR2 SVGEGT. The CDR3 is 13 amino acids. Written as DNA, the CDR3 is TGTGCCAGCACCCAGGGACTAGCGAATGAGCAGTTCTTC. Translation gives CASTQGLANEQFF.

There are many counts of this clonotype. The J gene is TRBJ2-5, the V gene TRBV29-1; D not resolved. CDR1 and CDR2 from the germline V gene are SQVTM and ANQGSEA. The CDR3 covers 13 residues. V lost 0 bases to trimming and J lost 5 bases, with 10 bases between them. In nucleotides, the CDR3 is TGCAGCGTTGAAGAACCATTAAGGGAGACCCAGTACTTC. This encodes CSVEEPLRETQYF. The variable domain in full, completed from reference TRBV29-1 and TRBJ2-5, reads SAVISQKPSRDICQRGTSLTIQCQVDSQVTMMFWYRQQPGQSLTLIATANQGSEATYESGFVIDKFPISRPNLTFSTLTVSNMSPEDSSIYLCSVEEPLRETQYFGPGTRLLVL.

The chain has TRBV15 and TRBJ2-5; D is unclear. Trimming cost V 1 base and J 5 bases, with 8 bases left between them. The CDR3 sequence is 13 residues long. Germline assignment: CDR1 LNHNV and CDR2 YYDKDF (reference sequence). This CDR3 is CATSRAPTETQYF. CDR3 in DNA: TGTGCCACCAGCAGAGCACCCACGGAGACCCAGTACTTC.

J is TRBJ1-5 and V is TRBV3-1; a possible D gene is TRBD1 (6 bases). CDR3 length equals 15 residues. Trimming shortened V by 3 bases and J by 0 bases, and 9 bases separated the two germline ends. Germline CDR1 is LGHDT and CDR2 is YNNKEL (reference sequence). The CDR3 region has the DNA TGTGCCAGCAGCCAGGCAGGGGATAGCAATCAGCCCCAGCATTTT. Amino acid sequence: CASSQAGDSNQPQHF.

At least ten counts were recorded for this clonotype. The chain has TRBV6-5 and TRBJ2-3, with 7 bases aligning to TRBD2. The CDR3 runs to 14 residues. Germline assignment: CDR1 MNHEY and CDR2 SVGAGI. Trimming took 6 bases from V and 4 from J; bases not matched to a gene: 7. In nucleotides, the CDR3 is TGTGCCAGCAGGCGGGAGAGGGGCGCAGATACGCAGTATTTT. Encoded protein: CASRRERGADTQYF.

This clonotype was counted many times. The rearrangement uses TRBV5-1 and TRBJ1-2; D is unclear. Trimming stripped 4 bases from V and 3 bases from J, with 16 bases between. CDR1 and CDR2 from the germline V gene are SGHRS and YFSETQ. The CDR3 loop spans 15 amino acids. The DNA of the CDR3 is TGCGCCAGCAGCCCTACCGGGGTTGAGGACTATGGCTACACCTTC. Protein product: CASSPTGVEDYGYTF.